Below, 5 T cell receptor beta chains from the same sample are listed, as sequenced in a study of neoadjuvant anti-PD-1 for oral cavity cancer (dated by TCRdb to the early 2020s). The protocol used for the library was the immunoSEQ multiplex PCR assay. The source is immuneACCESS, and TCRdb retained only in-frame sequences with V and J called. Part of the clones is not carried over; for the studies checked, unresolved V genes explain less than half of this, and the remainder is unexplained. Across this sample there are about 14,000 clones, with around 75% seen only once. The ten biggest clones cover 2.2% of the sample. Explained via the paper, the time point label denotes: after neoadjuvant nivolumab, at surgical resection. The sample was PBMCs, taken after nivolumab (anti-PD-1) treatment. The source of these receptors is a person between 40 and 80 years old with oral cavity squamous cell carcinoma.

In DNA form, the CDR3 reads TGTGCCAGCAGCCGTACAAGGGGCCGAGACCCTGAAGCTTTCTTT. Amino acid sequence: CASSRTRGRDPEAFF. The V call is TRBV6-6, the J call TRBJ1-1; D might be TRBD1 (5 bases). Trimming pared 6 bases from V and 6 bases from J, leaving 20 bases between. CDR3 length: 15 amino acids. Germline V gives CDR1 MNHNY, CDR2 SVGAGI (reference sequence).

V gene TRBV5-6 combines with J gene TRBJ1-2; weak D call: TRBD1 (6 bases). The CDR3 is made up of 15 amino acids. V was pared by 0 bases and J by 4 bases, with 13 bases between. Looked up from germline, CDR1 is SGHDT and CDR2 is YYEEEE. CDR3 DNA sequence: TGTGCCAGCAGCTTGGACCAGACAGGAAGCTATGGCTACACCTTC. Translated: CASSLDQTGSYGYTF.

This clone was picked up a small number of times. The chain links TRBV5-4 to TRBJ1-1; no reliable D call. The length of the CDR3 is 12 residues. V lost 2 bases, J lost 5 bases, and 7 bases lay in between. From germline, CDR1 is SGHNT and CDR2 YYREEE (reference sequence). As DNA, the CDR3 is TGTGCCAGCAGCTTTCATAATACTGAAGCTTTCTTT. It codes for CASSFHNTEAFF.

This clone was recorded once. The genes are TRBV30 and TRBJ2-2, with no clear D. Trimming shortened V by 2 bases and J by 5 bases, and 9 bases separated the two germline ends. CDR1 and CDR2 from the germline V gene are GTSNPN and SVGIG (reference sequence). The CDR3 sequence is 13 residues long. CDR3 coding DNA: TGTGCCTGGAGTCTCAGGTGGACCGGGGAGCTGTTTTTT. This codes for CAWSLRWTGELFF.

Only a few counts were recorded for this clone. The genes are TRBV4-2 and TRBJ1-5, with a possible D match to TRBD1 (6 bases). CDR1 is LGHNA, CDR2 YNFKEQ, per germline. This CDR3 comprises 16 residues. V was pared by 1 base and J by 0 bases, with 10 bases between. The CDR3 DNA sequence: TGTGCCAGCAGCCAAGCAGCAGGGGATAGCAATCAGCCCCAGCATTTT. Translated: CASSQAAGDSNQPQHF.